This T cell receptor beta chain emerged from a study of OX40 agonist ivuxolimab in advanced cancers. Study-level information: The patients received ivuxolimab by intravenous route every 2 weeks at 0.01 to 10 mg/kg.

Anyone with autoimmune disease history or systemic immunosuppression was excluded. On this clone: One end of the junction fails to match germline, which may point to a read error.

Sequenced by immunoSEQ multiplex PCR; TCRdb stores in-frame clones only, minus some. There are over 100,000 clones in the sample; about 92% occur only once, and about 0.93% lies in the top ten. This CDR3 is 14 amino acids long. Looked up from germline, CDR1 is SGHTA and CDR2 is FQGNSA. The sequences come from CD4+ or CD8+ T cells sorted from blood, collected in a trial of the OX40 agonist ivuxolimab. J is TRBJ2-3 and V is TRBV7-2; no firm D call. This clonotype was obtained from an adult with an advanced solid tumor such as melanoma, head and neck, liver or kidney cancer. The CDR3 loop reads CASTRDSFTDAQYF. The DNA for the CDR3 is TGTGCCAGCACCCGCGACTCCTTCACAGATGCGCAGTATTTT.